This entry lists 14 T cell receptor beta chains sequenced from one sample in a study of CD8 T cells in Susac syndrome. RNA in amounts of 0.5 to 1 ug was reverse transcribed with random hexamers. TCRdb re-called the immunoSEQ multiplex PCR reads with MiXCR, one entry per CDR3 protein. This sample yields fewer than 80,000 distinct CDR3 sequences, of which approximately 93% are seen a single time; about 0.48% belongs to the top ten. Sequenced input: CD8+ T cells from PBMCs. These receptors all come from a human donor with Susac syndrome.

V usage is TRBV7-8 and J usage is TRBJ2-7; 9 bases fit TRBD1. The V and J ends lost 5 bases and 3 bases, in that order; junction bases with no gene match: 8. There are 15 residues in the CDR3. Looked up from germline, CDR1 is SGHVS and CDR2 is FQNEAQ. CDR3 bases: TGTGCCAGCAGCGCACAGGGGGCGGATCACTACGAGCAGTACTTC. Amino acid sequence: CASSAQGADHYEQYF. The full variable domain, completed using reference TRBV7-8 and TRBJ2-7, is GAGVSQSPRYKVAKRGQDVALRCDPISGHVSLFWYQQALGQGPEFLTYFQNEAQLDKSGLPSDRFFAERPEGSVSTLKIQRTQQEDSAVYLCASSAQGADHYEQYFGPGTRLTVT.

The J gene is TRBJ2-7, the V gene TRBV7-8; TRBD1 matches 9 bases. J gave up 2 bases and V 3 bases, and 2 bases lay outside the gene matches. The CDR3 contains 14 residues. Per the germline V gene, CDR1 is SGHVS and CDR2 is FQNEAQ. The CDR3 region is CASSFGQGTYEQYF. As DNA, the CDR3 is TGTGCCAGCAGCTTTGGACAGGGGACCTACGAGCAGTACTTC. Drawing the rest from reference TRBV7-8 and TRBJ2-7, the complete variable domain is GAGVSQSPRYKVAKRGQDVALRCDPISGHVSLFWYQQALGQGPEFLTYFQNEAQLDKSGLPSDRFFAERPEGSVSTLKIQRTQQEDSAVYLCASSFGQGTYEQYFGPGTRLTVT.

The rearrangement joins TRBV19 to TRBJ1-1; TRBD1 might be the D (5 bases). Germline V gene data show CDR1 as LNHDA and CDR2 as SQIVND (reference sequence). Trimming left V 7 bases short and J 5 bases short, with 17 bases between. This CDR3 is 14 amino acids long. The chain's CDR3 is CASKISVGGTEAFF. In DNA, the CDR3 is TGTGCCAGTAAAATCTCAGTGGGGGGTACTGAAGCTTTCTTT.

CDR3 sequence: CASRWMGAHEKLFF. The CDR3 DNA sequence: TGTGCCAGCAGGTGGATGGGGGCTCATGAAAAACTGTTTTTT. The chain has TRBV7-9 and TRBJ1-4; possibly TRBD1 for D (6 bases). Germline V gives CDR1 SEHNR, CDR2 FQNEAQ (reference sequence). There are 14 residues in the CDR3. With 6 bases removed from V and 6 bases from J, the gap between germline ends came to 14 bases.

This clonotype rates as medium-sized. V gene TRBV11-1 combines with J gene TRBJ2-1; 9 bases agree with TRBD1. Germline values: CDR1 SGHAT, CDR2 FQDESV (reference sequence). This CDR3 has 15 amino acids. The V gene end was trimmed by 4 bases and the J gene end by 4 bases; junction bases not matched to a gene: 5. CDR3 DNA sequence: TGTGCCAGCAGCTCAGGGACAGGGATTTACAATGAGCAGTTCTTC. Its translation is CASSSGTGIYNEQFF.

This sequence joins TRBV7-9 and TRBJ2-1; D not certain. Trimming took off 5 bases at V and 7 bases at J, with 9 bases between the two ends. CDR3 length: 12 amino acids. Germline CDR1 SEHNR, CDR2 FQNEAQ (reference sequence). The CDR3, as DNA: TGTGCCAGCAGCCCTACAACAAATGAGCAGTTCTTC. Residues: CASSPTTNEQFF.

The J gene is TRBJ2-1, the V gene TRBV20-1, with 7 bases aligning to TRBD1. This CDR3 comprises 14 residues. The V gene end was trimmed by 3 bases and the J gene end by 4 bases; junction bases not matched to a gene: 6. The germline gives CDR1 DFQATT, CDR2 SNEGSKA (reference sequence). The CDR3 loop is CSARETGPYNEQFF. The CDR3 DNA sequence: TGCAGTGCTAGGGAGACAGGGCCGTACAATGAGCAGTTCTTC.

The CDR3 here is CASSSEGAPQPQHF. DNA for the CDR3: TGTGCCAGCAGTTCAGAGGGGGCACCCCAGCCCCAGCATTTT. This sequence joins TRBV12-3 or TRBV12-4 and TRBJ1-5; 7 bases agree with TRBD1. The J segment lost 7 bases and the V segment lost 4 bases, leaving 7 bases of the junction unmatched. This CDR3 is built from 14 residues.

The chain recombines TRBV3-1 with TRBJ2-1; 7 positions match TRBD2. Germline assignment: CDR1 LGHDT and CDR2 YNNKEL (reference sequence). V gave up 4 bases and J gave up 0 bases; unmatched junction bases: 3. The CDR3 consists of 15 residues. This CDR3 is CASSPLADSYNEQFF. CDR3 DNA sequence: TGTGCCAGCAGCCCCCTAGCGGACTCCTACAATGAGCAGTTCTTC.

This clonotype was seen once. This sequence joins TRBV27 and TRBJ2-7; 8 nucleotides agree with TRBD1. V trimming: 6 bases; J trimming: 3 bases; junction bases outside the gene matches: 7. Germline-derived CDR1 and CDR2 are MNHEY and SMNVEV (reference sequence). The CDR3 sequence is 14 residues long. The CDR3 here is CASSPGQALYEQYF. The DNA for the CDR3 is TGTGCCAGCAGCCCGGGACAGGCTCTCTACGAGCAGTACTTC.

The J gene is TRBJ2-7, the V gene TRBV6-5; D is unresolved. The CDR3 is made up of 12 amino acids. The germline V gene has CDR1 MNHEY and CDR2 SVGAGI. Trimming left V 6 bases short and J 3 bases short, with 9 bases between. Here the CDR3 reads CASSNNYYEQYF. The CDR3, as DNA: TGTGCCAGCAGCAATAATTACTACGAGCAGTACTTC.

V usage is TRBV13 and J usage is TRBJ1-1; no firm D call. Germline V gene sequence: CDR1 PRHDT, CDR2 FYEKMQ (reference sequence). CDR3 size: 11 residues. Trimming pared 8 bases from V and 4 bases from J, leaving 8 bases between. The CDR3, as DNA: TGTGCCAGCTCCTTCTCCACTGAAGCTTTCTTT. This codes for CASSFSTEAFF.

In this sample, this clonotype turned up a few times. The rearrangement uses TRBV6-2 or TRBV6-3 and TRBJ2-7, with D perhaps matching TRBD2 (6 bases). The V and J ends lost 2 bases and 0 bases respectively, with 8 bases between them. Germline V gene lookup returns CDR1 MNHEY and CDR2 SVGEGT. The CDR3 covers 14 residues. In DNA form, the CDR3 reads TGTGCCAGCAGTTACGGGGGGAACTCCTACGAGCAGTACTTC. Protein: CASSYGGNSYEQYF.

The chain links TRBV5-6 to TRBJ1-1; D remains ambiguous. CDR3 length equals 13 residues. V was cut by 7 bases and J by 0 bases, with 10 bases left in between. Looked up from germline, CDR1 is SGHDT and CDR2 is YYEEEE. The CDR3 DNA follows: TGTGCCAGCTTCGGGAGTTTGAACACTGAAGCTTTCTTT. Translation: CASFGSLNTEAFF.